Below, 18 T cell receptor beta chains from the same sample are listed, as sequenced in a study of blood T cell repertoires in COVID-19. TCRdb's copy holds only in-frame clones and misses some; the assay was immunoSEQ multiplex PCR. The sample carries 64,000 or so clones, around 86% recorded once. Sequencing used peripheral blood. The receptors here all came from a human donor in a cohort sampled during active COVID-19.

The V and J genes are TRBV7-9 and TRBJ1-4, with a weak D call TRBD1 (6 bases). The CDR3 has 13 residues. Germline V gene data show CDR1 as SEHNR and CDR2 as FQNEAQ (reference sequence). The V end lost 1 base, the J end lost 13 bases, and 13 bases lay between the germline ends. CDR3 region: CASSLDRARGLFF. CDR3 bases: TGTGCCAGCAGCTTAGATCGGGCCAGGGGACTGTTTTTT.

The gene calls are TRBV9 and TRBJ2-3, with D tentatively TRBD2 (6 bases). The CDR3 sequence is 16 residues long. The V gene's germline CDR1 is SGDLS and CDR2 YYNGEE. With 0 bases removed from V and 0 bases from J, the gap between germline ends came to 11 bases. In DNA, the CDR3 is TGTGCCAGCAGCGTAGTACCGGGGGAGAGCACAGATACGCAGTATTTT. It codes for CASSVVPGESTDTQYF.

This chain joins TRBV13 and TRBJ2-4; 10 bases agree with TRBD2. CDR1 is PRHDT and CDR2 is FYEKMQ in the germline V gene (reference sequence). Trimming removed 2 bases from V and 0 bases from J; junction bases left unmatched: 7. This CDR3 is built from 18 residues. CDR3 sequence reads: CASSLSGGASGAKNIQYF. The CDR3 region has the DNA TGTGCCAGCAGCTTAAGCGGGGGGGCTAGTGGAGCCAAAAACATTCAGTACTTC.

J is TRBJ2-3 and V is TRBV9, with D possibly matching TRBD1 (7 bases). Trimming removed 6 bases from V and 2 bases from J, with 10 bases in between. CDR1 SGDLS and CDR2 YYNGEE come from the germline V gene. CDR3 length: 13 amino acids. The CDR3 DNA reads TGTGCCAGCACCAGGGGGGTCACAGATACGCAGTATTTT. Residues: CASTRGVTDTQYF.

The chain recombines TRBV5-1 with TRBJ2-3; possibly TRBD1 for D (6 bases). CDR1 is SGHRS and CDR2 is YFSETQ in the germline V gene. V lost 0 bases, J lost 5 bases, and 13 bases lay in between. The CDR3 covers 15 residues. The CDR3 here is CASSLGRGEGDTQYF. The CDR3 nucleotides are TGCGCCAGCAGCTTGGGCAGGGGCGAAGGAGATACGCAGTATTTT. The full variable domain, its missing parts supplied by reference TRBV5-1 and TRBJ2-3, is KAGVTQTPRYLIKTRGQQVTLSCSPISGHRSVSWYQQTPGQGLQFLFEYFSETQRNKGNFPGRFSGRQFSNSRSEMNVSTLELGDSALYLCASSLGRGEGDTQYFGPGTRLTVL.

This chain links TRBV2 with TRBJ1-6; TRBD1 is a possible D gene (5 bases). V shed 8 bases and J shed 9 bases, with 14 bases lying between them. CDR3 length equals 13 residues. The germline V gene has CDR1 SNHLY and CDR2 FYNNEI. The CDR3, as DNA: TGTGCCAGCTCGGACACCGGCGGTTCACCCCTCCACTTT. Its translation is CASSDTGGSPLHF.

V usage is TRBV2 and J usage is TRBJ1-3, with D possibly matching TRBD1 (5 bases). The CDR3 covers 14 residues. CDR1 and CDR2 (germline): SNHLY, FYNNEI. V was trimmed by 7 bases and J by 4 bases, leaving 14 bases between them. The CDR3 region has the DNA TGTGCCAGCATCTTTGGGGGGGTAGGAAACACCATATATTTT. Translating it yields CASIFGGVGNTIYF.

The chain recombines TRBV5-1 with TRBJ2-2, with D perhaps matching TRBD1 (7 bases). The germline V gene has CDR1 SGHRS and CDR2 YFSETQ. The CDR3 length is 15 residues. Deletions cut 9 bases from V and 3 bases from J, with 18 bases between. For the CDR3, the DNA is TGCGCCACCTCTAGCACAGGGGAGGACACCGGGGAGCTGTTTTTT. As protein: CATSSTGEDTGELFF.

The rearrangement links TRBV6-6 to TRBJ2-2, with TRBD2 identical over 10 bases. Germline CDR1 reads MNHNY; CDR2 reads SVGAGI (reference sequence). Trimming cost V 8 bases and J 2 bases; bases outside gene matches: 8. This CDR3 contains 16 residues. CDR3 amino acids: CASGSRLAGNTGELFF. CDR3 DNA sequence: TGTGCCAGCGGGTCCCGACTAGCGGGTAACACCGGGGAGCTGTTTTTT.

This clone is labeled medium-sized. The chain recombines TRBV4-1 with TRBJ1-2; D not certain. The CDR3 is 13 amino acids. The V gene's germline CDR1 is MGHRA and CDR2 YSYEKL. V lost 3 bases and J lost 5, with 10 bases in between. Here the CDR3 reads CASSHPSGYGYTF. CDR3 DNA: TGCGCCAGCAGCCACCCTTCGGGGTATGGCTACACCTTC.

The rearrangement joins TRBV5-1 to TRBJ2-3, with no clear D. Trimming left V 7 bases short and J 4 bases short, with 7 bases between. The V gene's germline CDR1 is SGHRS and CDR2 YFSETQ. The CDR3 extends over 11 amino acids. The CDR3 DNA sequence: TGCGCCAGCGGCCATTCAGATACGCAGTATTTT. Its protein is CASGHSDTQYF.

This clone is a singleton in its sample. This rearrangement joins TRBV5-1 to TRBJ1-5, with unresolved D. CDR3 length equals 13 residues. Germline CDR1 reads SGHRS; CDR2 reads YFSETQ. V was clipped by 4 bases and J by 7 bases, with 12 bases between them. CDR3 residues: CASSLSLGQPQHF. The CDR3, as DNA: TGCGCCAGCAGCCTTAGCCTTGGGCAGCCCCAGCATTTT.

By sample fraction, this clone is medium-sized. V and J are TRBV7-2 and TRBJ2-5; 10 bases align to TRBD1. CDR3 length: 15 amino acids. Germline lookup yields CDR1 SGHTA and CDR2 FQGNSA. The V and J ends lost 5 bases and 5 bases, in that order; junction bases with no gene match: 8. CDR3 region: CASSPGQGDSETQYF. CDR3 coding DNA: TGTGCCAGCAGCCCTGGACAGGGGGACTCCGAGACCCAGTACTTC.

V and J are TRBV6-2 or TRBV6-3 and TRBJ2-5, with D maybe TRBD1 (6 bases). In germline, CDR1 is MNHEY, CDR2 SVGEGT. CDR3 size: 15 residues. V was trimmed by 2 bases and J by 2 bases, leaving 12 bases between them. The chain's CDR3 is CASSYGRTEQETQYF. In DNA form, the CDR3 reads TGTGCCAGCAGTTACGGCCGGACAGAGCAAGAGACCCAGTACTTC.

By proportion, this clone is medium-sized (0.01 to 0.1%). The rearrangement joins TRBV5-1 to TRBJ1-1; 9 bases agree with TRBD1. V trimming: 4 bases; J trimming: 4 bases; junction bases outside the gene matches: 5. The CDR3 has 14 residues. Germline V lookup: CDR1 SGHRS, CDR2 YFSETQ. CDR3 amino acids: CASSRTGVPTEAFF. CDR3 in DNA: TGCGCCAGCAGCCGGACAGGGGTCCCCACTGAAGCTTTCTTT.

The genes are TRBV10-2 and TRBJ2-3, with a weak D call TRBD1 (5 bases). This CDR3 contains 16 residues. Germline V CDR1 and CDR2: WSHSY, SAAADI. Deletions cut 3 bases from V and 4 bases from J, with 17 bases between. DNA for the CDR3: TGCGCCAGCAGTGAAGGGGAAAGTACAGGCGCAGATACGCAGTATTTT. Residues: CASSEGESTGADTQYF.

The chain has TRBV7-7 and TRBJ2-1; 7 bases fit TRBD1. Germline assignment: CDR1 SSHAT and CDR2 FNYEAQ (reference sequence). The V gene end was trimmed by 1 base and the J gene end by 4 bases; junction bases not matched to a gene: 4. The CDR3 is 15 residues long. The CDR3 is CASSLGGQNYNEQFF. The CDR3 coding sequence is TGTGCCAGCAGCTTAGGGGGACAGAATTACAATGAGCAGTTCTTC.

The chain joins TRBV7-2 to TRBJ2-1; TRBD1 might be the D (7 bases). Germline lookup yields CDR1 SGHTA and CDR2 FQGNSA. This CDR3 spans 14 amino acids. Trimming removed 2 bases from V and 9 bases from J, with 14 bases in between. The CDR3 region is CASSLSFQGGEQFF. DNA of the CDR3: TGTGCCAGCAGCTTAAGCTTCCAGGGGGGTGAGCAGTTCTTC.